This T cell receptor beta chain was identified during a study of blood T cell repertoires in COVID-19. Study information: Samples representing acute and convalescent COVID-19 were sourced from the United States, Italy and Spain. PBMCs, B-cell-depleted T cells, or T cells provided the cDNA or gDNA that made up the material.

The V gene's germline CDR1 is SGHRS and CDR2 YFSETQ. The ends lost 3 bases at V and 5 bases at J; junction bases unmatched: 15. The CDR3 sequence is 17 residues long. Authors' analysis steps: Reference gene primer amplification gave nucleated cell count estimates. TCRdb's table, derived via immunoSEQ multiplex PCR, lists solely in-frame clones and lacks some. V and J calls and clone size are as listed in that table; D and trimming were resolved from the DNA. The sample comprises 70,000 or so clones, around 89% of which are singletons, and 0.5% to 0.7% rests with the top ten. This sequence was found in a man aged 60-69 years with acute or convalescent COVID-19. Sequenced: peripheral blood. The rearrangement links TRBV5-1 to TRBJ2-5; 8 nucleotides align to TRBD2. CDR3 sequence (DNA): TGCGCCAGCAGCTCGGGCCTCAGGCGGGGGGCCGAGGAGACCCAGTACTTC. Translation gives CASSSGLRRGAEETQYF.